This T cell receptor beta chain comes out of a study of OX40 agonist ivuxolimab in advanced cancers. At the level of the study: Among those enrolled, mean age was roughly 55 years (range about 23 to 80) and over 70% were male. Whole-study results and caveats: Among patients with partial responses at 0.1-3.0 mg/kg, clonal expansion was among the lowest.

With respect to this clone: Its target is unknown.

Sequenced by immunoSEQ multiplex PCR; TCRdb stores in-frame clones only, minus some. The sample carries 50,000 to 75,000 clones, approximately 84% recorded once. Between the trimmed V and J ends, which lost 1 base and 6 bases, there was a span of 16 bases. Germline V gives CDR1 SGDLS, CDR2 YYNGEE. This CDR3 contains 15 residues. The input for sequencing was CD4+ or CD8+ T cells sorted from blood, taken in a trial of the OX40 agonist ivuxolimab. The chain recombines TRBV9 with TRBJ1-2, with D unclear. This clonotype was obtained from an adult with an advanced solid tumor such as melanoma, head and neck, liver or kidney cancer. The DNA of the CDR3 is TGTGCCAGCAGCGTATATCCCCTCCCAATGGATGGCTACACCTTC. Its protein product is CASSVYPLPMDGYTF. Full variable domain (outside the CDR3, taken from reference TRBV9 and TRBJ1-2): DSGVTQTPKHLITATGQRVTLRCSPRSGDLSVYWYQQSLDQGLQFLIQYYNGEERAKGNILERFSAQQFPDLHSELNLSSLELGDSALYFCASSVYPLPMDGYTFGSGTRLTVV.